This TCR beta chain is drawn from a study of blood T cell repertoires in COVID-19. For the study at large: T cells, B-cell-depleted T cells, or PBMCs provided the cDNA or gDNA that served as material.

Trimming pared 2 bases from V and 2 bases from J, leaving 12 bases between. The CDR3 runs 16 residues. The V gene's germline CDR1 is SGHTA and CDR2 FQGNSA. In the original workflow: Scientists estimated how many nucleated cells there were by amplifying reference gene primers. The repertoire was sequenced with immunoSEQ multiplex PCR; TCRdb's copy has only in-frame clones and lacks some. V and J calls and clone size follow that table, whereas D and trimming were derived from the DNA. The profile shows 200,000 to 300,000 clones, approximately 86% of them singletons. The chain uses TRBV7-2 and TRBJ1-4; D is unclear. The receptor comes from a woman aged 25 to 39 who had recovered from COVID-19. What was sequenced was peripheral blood. The CDR3 DNA reads as TGTGCCAGCAGCTTAAGGTCCCCGGGGACTAATGAAAAACTGTTTTTT. This gives the protein CASSLRSPGTNEKLFF. Looking up the rest from reference TRBV7-2 and TRBJ1-4 gives the full variable domain: GAGVSQSPSNKVTEKGKDVELRCDPISGHTALYWYRQSLGQGLEFLIYFQGNSAPDKSGLPSDRFSAERTGGSVSTLTIQRTQQEDSAVYLCASSLRSPGTNEKLFFGSGTQLSVL.